The 29 T cell receptor beta chains listed next were all sequenced from one sample in a study of post-analysis software for immune sequencing data. Broader study findings: Elevated frequency relative to controls characterized roughly five TRBV segments in patients, TRBV5-6, TRBV5-1 and TRBV20-1 among them.

These receptors' targets are unknown. Unique molecular identifiers were built into the TCR beta cDNA libraries. TCRdb re-called the PCR reads with MiXCR, one entry per CDR3 protein. The sample carries hundreds of thousands of distinct CDR3 sequences, roughly half recorded once. Sequenced material: blood. The origin of the receptors is a girl aged 5 to 17 with multiple sclerosis.

This clonotype was counted a few times. CDR3 residues: CSARGWTSGRSTDTQYF. Written as DNA, the CDR3 is TGCAGTGCTAGAGGATGGACTAGCGGGAGGAGCACAGATACGCAGTATTTT. The chain has TRBV20-1 and TRBJ2-3, with 14 bases matching TRBD2. This CDR3 spans 17 amino acids. J was trimmed by 0 bases and V by 1 base; bases with no gene match: 3. CDR1 is DFQATT and CDR2 is SNEGSKA in the germline V gene (reference sequence).

The chain carries TRBV2 and TRBJ1-2, with TRBD1 matching over 11 bases. CDR3 length equals 14 residues. CDR1 SNHLY and CDR2 FYNNEI come from the germline V gene. V gave up 4 bases and J gave up 8 bases; unmatched junction bases: 6. CDR3 loop: CASSVRTGGLGYTF. The CDR3 DNA sequence: TGTGCCAGCAGTGTGAGGACAGGGGGCCTAGGCTACACCTTC.

This clonotype has more than one count but fewer than ten. This chain links TRBV29-1 with TRBJ2-7; 9 nucleotides align to TRBD2. CDR3 length: 14 residues. The junction had 6 bases not matched to a gene; V was cut back by 0 bases and J by 6 bases. Per germline, CDR1 SQVTM and CDR2 ANQGSEA. This chain's CDR3 is CSVEEGRGGTEQYF. Written as DNA, the CDR3 is TGCAGCGTTGAAGAGGGGCGGGGGGGCACCGAGCAGTACTTC.

The chain links TRBV3-1 to TRBJ2-6, with D uncertain. V was clipped by 0 bases and J by 2 bases, with 8 bases between them. The CDR3 is made up of 16 amino acids. CDR1 is LGHDT, CDR2 YNNKEL, per germline (reference sequence). The CDR3 region is CASSQDTNPGANVLTF. Written as DNA, the CDR3 is TGTGCCAGCAGCCAAGATACGAATCCTGGGGCCAACGTCCTGACTTTC.

This clonotype showed up just a few times. CDR3 in amino acids: CASSSTGGNPYEQYF. CDR3 DNA: TGTGCCAGCAGTTCTACAGGGGGCAACCCCTACGAGCAGTACTTC. V and J are TRBV6-6 and TRBJ2-5, with 9 bases aligning to TRBD1. The DNA end is a closer match to TRBJ2-7, so the J assignment may be wrong. Germline-derived CDR1 and CDR2 are MNHNY and SVGAGI (reference sequence). This CDR3 region has 15 residues.

This clonotype was seen only a few times. The rearrangement joins TRBV6-2 or TRBV6-3 to TRBJ2-7; no firm D call. CDR1 is MNHEY and CDR2 is SVGEGT in the germline V gene. This CDR3 spans 12 amino acids. V dropped 6 bases and J dropped 3 bases, with 9 bases sitting between them. The CDR3 sequence: CASRMGIYEQYF. The CDR3 nucleotides are TGTGCCAGCAGGATGGGGATCTACGAGCAGTACTTC.

The rearrangement joins TRBV9 to TRBJ2-7; 8 bases are a match to TRBD1. CDR3 size: 15 residues. Trimming at V came to 4 bases and at J to 2 bases, leaving 8 bases not matched to a gene. Germline CDR1 and CDR2: SGDLS and YYNGEE. The CDR3 region is CASSFTDRDTYEQYF. As DNA, the CDR3 is TGTGCCAGCAGCTTTACGGACAGGGATACCTACGAGCAGTACTTC.

The sample holds one count of this clonotype. The V gene is TRBV6-1, the J gene TRBJ1-5, with D uncertain. The ends were cut back, 8 bases at V and 7 bases at J, with 15 bases in the middle. Germline CDR1 and CDR2: MNHNS and SASEGT. This CDR3 contains 13 residues. CDR3: CASRLVGSQPQHF. CDR3 in DNA: TGTGCCAGCCGACTCGTGGGGAGCCAGCCCCAGCATTTT.

This rearrangement joins TRBV6-5 to TRBJ2-4; D is unresolved. The J call is uncertain, as TRBJ2-5 better fits the DNA end. The CDR3 length is 17 residues. CDR1 is MNHEY, CDR2 SVGAGI, per germline. The CDR3 nucleotides read TGTGCCAGCAGTTACTCAGGAACCCCACCAACGAAAGAGACCCAGTACTTC. It specifies CASSYSGTPPTKETQYF.

As to this clonotype: An end of the junction differs from the germline gene, which may be a read error. The chain links TRBV10-3 to TRBJ2-7, with 13 bases fitting TRBD2. In germline, CDR1 is ENHRY, CDR2 SYGVKD. The CDR3 consists of 14 residues. The DNA for the CDR3 is TGTGTCATCAGTGCACTAGCGGGAGGGGCCGAGCAGTACTTC. Its translation: CVISALAGGAEQYF.

The chain employs TRBV20-1 and TRBJ2-1; possible D gene TRBD2, 6 bases. Trimming stripped 5 bases from V and 7 bases from J, with 24 bases between. This CDR3 contains 16 residues. CDR1 DFQATT and CDR2 SNEGSKA come from the germline V gene (reference sequence). The CDR3 sequence: CSAARAGSSLGNEQFF. CDR3 nucleotides: TGCAGTGCTGCTCGGGCCGGGAGCTCCTTAGGGAATGAGCAGTTCTTC.

V gene TRBV5-1 combines with J gene TRBJ2-1; D gene uncertain. From germline, CDR1 is SGHRS and CDR2 YFSETQ. V gave up 2 bases and J gave up 5 bases, with 8 bases separating them. The CDR3 is 13 amino acids. CDR3 residues: CASSFGKDNEQFF. The CDR3 DNA reads TGCGCCAGCAGCTTTGGTAAGGACAATGAGCAGTTCTTC.

The chain is built from TRBV6-1 and TRBJ1-1; D is possibly TRBD1 (6 bases). V was pared by 6 bases and J by 0 bases, with 23 bases between. From germline, CDR1 is MNHNS and CDR2 SASEGT. The CDR3 has 18 amino acids. The CDR3 loop reads CASSQPGLTGVMNTEAFF. The CDR3 region has the DNA TGTGCCAGCAGCCAACCAGGGTTGACAGGCGTAATGAACACTGAAGCTTTCTTT.

The chain carries TRBV19 and TRBJ1-1, with D maybe TRBD1 (6 bases). Germline-derived CDR1 and CDR2 are LNHDA and SQIVND (reference sequence). This CDR3 has 13 amino acids. V was trimmed by 3 bases and J by 5 bases, leaving 10 bases between them. The CDR3 sequence: CASSIRDKTEAFF. CDR3 nucleotide sequence: TGTGCCAGTAGTATCCGGGACAAGACTGAAGCTTTCTTT.

The V call is TRBV5-1, the J call TRBJ2-5; D may match TRBD1 or TRBD2 (5 bases each). V dropped 4 bases and J dropped 0 bases, with 13 bases sitting between them. Germline V gives CDR1 SGHRS, CDR2 YFSETQ. CDR3 length equals 15 residues. The CDR3 nucleotides read TGCGCCAGCAGCCCGGGACCTCAAAACCAAGAGACCCAGTACTTC. Amino acids: CASSPGPQNQETQYF.

The gene calls are TRBV5-1 and TRBJ2-1; 10 nucleotides align to TRBD1. The CDR3 covers 16 residues. V lost 1 base, J lost 8 bases, and 9 bases stayed unmatched. Germline V CDR1 and CDR2: SGHRS, YFSETQ. The chain's CDR3 is CASSLPRQGARDEQFF. CDR3 in DNA: TGCGCCAGCAGCTTGCCCAGACAGGGGGCGCGTGATGAGCAGTTCTTC.

In this sample, this clonotype turned up a few times. The rearrangement uses TRBV9 and TRBJ2-4; D ambiguous. Trimming shortened V by 3 bases and J by 0 bases, and 10 bases separated the two germline ends. Germline CDR1 is SGDLS and CDR2 is YYNGEE. The CDR3 covers 15 residues. The CDR3 bases are TGTGCCAGCAGCGCAGAAGTGGCAGCCAAAAACATTCAGTACTTC. This codes for CASSAEVAAKNIQYF. Together with reference TRBV9 and TRBJ2-4, the CDR3 gives the full variable domain: DSGVTQTPKHLITATGQRVTLRCSPRSGDLSVYWYQQSLDQGLQFLIQYYNGEERAKGNILERFSAQQFPDLHSELNLSSLELGDSALYFCASSAEVAAKNIQYFGAGTRLSVL.

CDR3 region: CASTKNRAPDYGYTF. DNA of the CDR3: TGTGCCAGCACCAAAAACAGGGCCCCAGACTATGGCTACACCTTC. The chain combines TRBV6-6 with TRBJ1-2, with D possibly matching TRBD1 (6 bases). The CDR3 covers 15 residues. V lost 7 bases and J lost 3, with 18 bases in between. Per germline, CDR1 MNHNY and CDR2 SVGAGI (reference sequence).

The rearrangement links TRBV5-4 to TRBJ2-3, with D possibly matching TRBD1 (5 bases). This CDR3 has 15 amino acids. The V end was cut by 4 bases, the J end by 1 base, with 13 bases between. Germline-derived CDR1 and CDR2 are SGHNT and YYREEE (reference sequence). CDR3 in DNA: TGTGCCAGCAGCCTAAAGGGGCACGGCACAGATACGCAGTATTTT. It codes for CASSLKGHGTDTQYF.

The chain joins TRBV5-5 to TRBJ2-3; D might be TRBD1 or TRBD2, each matching 5 bases. Germline CDR1 is SGHKS and CDR2 is YYEKEE (reference sequence). There are 15 residues in the CDR3. Trimming left V 4 bases short and J 2 bases short, with 14 bases between. In DNA, the CDR3 is TGTGCCAGCAGCCCTGGGACGGGAAACACAGATACGCAGTATTTT. Protein sequence: CASSPGTGNTDTQYF.

This rearrangement joins TRBV20-1 to TRBJ1-6, with 11 bases identical to TRBD1. The V segment lost 6 bases and the J segment 9 bases; nucleotides outside the gene matches: 7. This CDR3 is built from 14 residues. Germline lookup yields CDR1 DFQATT and CDR2 SNEGSKA (reference sequence). CDR3 in amino acids: CSASGTGGSSPLHF. The DNA for the CDR3 is TGCAGTGCCAGCGGGACAGGGGGAAGTTCACCCCTCCACTTT.

This chain connects TRBV20-1 to TRBJ1-1; possibly TRBD1 for D (6 bases). The germline gives CDR1 DFQATT, CDR2 SNEGSKA (reference sequence). V dropped 3 bases and J dropped 4 bases, with 18 bases sitting between them. The length of the CDR3 is 15 residues. The CDR3 loop is CSASGAGGHLTEAFF. For the CDR3, the DNA is TGCAGTGCTAGTGGGGCCGGGGGCCACCTCACTGAAGCTTTCTTT.

J is TRBJ2-6 and V is TRBV10-3, with 10 bases fitting TRBD2. The CDR3 covers 17 residues. The germline V gene encodes CDR1 ENHRY and CDR2 SYGVKD. Unmatched junction bases numbered 5, after V lost 6 bases and J lost 0 bases. The CDR3 loop reads CAISSSGGDSGANVLTF. The CDR3 bases are TGTGCCATCAGCTCTAGCGGGGGAGACTCTGGGGCCAACGTCCTGACTTTC.

This clonotype occurred a few times. The chain links TRBV4-1 to TRBJ2-7, with no clear D. Per the germline V gene, CDR1 is MGHRA and CDR2 is YSYEKL. V was cut by 1 base and J by 3 bases, with 13 bases left in between. The CDR3 runs 15 residues. The DNA for the CDR3 is TGCGCCAGCAGCCAAGTGTCCGGTAGAAGCTACGAGCAGTACTTC. It codes for CASSQVSGRSYEQYF.

The CDR3 is CASRGDGINYGYTF. The CDR3 region has the DNA TGTGCCAGCAGGGGGGACGGCATAAACTATGGCTACACCTTC. This sequence joins TRBV2 and TRBJ1-2, with D possibly TRBD1 on 5 matching bases. The germline gives CDR1 SNHLY, CDR2 FYNNEI. V lost 6 bases, J lost 2 bases, and 13 bases lay in between. The CDR3 length is 14 residues.

The chain employs TRBV5-1 and TRBJ2-2; D call uncertain. This CDR3 comprises 14 residues. Germline V gene lookup returns CDR1 SGHRS and CDR2 YFSETQ. V lost 3 bases and J lost 6, with 12 bases in between. This chain's CDR3 is CASSYYIDPGELFF. As DNA, the CDR3 is TGCGCCAGCAGCTACTATATAGACCCCGGGGAGCTGTTTTTT.

V is TRBV2 and J is TRBJ2-1; a possible D gene is TRBD1 (5 bases). Germline V gives CDR1 SNHLY, CDR2 FYNNEI. The CDR3 sequence is 13 residues long. The germline V and J ends were trimmed by 7 bases and 8 bases, with 15 bases remaining between them. In nucleotides, the CDR3 is TGTGCCAGCACCCTGACAGAGCGTCATGAGCAGTTCTTC. It specifies CASTLTERHEQFF.

There are a few counts of this clonotype. The CDR3 DNA is TGTGCCAGCAGCCGACCACTAACGACAGGGGGATACGAGCAGTACTTC. Its protein product is CASSRPLTTGGYEQYF. The chain employs TRBV11-2 and TRBJ2-7, with 9 bases fitting TRBD1. The CDR3 consists of 16 residues. The V gene end was trimmed by 5 bases and the J gene end by 4 bases; junction bases not matched to a gene: 12. Germline CDR1 SGHAT, CDR2 FQNNGV.

In this sample, this clonotype turned up a few times. The V and J genes are TRBV3-1 and TRBJ1-1; unclear D gene. This CDR3 spans 13 amino acids. V gave up 3 bases and J gave up 7 bases, with 12 bases separating them. The germline V gene encodes CDR1 LGHDT and CDR2 YNNKEL (reference sequence). This chain's CDR3 is CASSQKGGLEAFF. The CDR3, as DNA: TGTGCCAGCAGCCAGAAGGGTGGACTTGAAGCTTTCTTT.